These 2 T cell receptor beta chains came from one sample sequenced in a study of blood T cell repertoires in COVID-19. Clones were sequenced by immunoSEQ multiplex PCR, and TCRdb holds only the in-frame ones, with some missing. Of hundreds of thousands of clones listed, 89% are singletons. The sequenced sample consisted of peripheral blood. These receptors were taken from a woman in her thirties with COVID-19, enrolled during active disease.

CDR3 in DNA: TGTGCCAGCAGCCTGAGCCCCAATCAGCCCCAGCATTTT. Translation gives CASSLSPNQPQHF. The chain combines TRBV3-1 (or the pseudogene TRBV3-2) with TRBJ1-5; D is ambiguous. V was cut by 4 bases and J by 3 bases, with 7 bases left in between. This CDR3 spans 13 amino acids. Germline assignment: CDR1 LGHDT and CDR2 YNNKEL (reference sequence).

The rearrangement links TRBV5-5 to TRBJ2-7, with TRBD2 matching over 7 bases. CDR1 is SGHKS, CDR2 YYEKEE, per germline (reference sequence). V was pared by 0 bases and J by 6 bases, with 6 bases of the junction left unmatched. This CDR3 contains 14 residues. The CDR3 reads CASSLGLASLEQYF. The CDR3 bases are TGTGCCAGCAGCTTGGGACTAGCCTCCCTCGAGCAGTACTTC. The full variable domain, in which reference TRBV5-5 and TRBJ2-7 provide the parts outside the CDR3, is DAGVTQSPTHLIKTRGQQVTLRCSPISGHKSVSWYQQVLGQGPQFIFQYYEKEERGRGNFPDRFSARQFPNYSSELNVNALLLGDSALYLCASSLGLASLEQYFGPGTRLTVT.